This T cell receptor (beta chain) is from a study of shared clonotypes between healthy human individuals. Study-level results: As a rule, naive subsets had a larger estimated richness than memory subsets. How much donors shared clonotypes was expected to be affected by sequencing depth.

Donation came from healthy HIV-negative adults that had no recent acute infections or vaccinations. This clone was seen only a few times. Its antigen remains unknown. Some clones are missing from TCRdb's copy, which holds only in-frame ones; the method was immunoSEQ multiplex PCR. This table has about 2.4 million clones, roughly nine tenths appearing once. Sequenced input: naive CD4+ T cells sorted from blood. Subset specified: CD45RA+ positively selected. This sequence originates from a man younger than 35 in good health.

CDR3 protein: CAISSRGSNQPQHF. Written as DNA, the CDR3 is TGTGCCATCAGTTCTCGGGGTAGCAATCAGCCCCAGCATTTT. V gene TRBV10-3 combines with J gene TRBJ1-5; D is undetermined. This CDR3 comprises 14 residues. CDR1 ENHRY and CDR2 SYGVKD come from the germline V gene. Trimming left V 5 bases short and J 0 bases short, with 8 bases between.